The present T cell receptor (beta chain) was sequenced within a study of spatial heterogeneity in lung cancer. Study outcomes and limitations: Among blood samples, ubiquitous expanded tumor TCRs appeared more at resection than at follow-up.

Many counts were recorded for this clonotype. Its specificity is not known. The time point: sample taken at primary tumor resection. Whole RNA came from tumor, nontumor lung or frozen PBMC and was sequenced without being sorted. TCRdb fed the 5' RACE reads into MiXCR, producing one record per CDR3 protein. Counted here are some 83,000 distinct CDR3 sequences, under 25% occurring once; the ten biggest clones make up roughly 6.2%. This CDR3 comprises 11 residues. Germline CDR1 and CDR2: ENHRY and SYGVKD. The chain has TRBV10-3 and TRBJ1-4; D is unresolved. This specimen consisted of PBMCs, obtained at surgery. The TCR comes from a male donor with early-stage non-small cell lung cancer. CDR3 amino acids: CAGGTNEKLFF. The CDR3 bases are TGTGCTGGAGGCACTAATGAAAAACTGTTTTTT.